These 8 T cell receptor beta chains were sequenced from one sample in a study of T cell repertoires in cytomegalovirus infection. What these receptors recognize is not known. TCRdb called the reads again in MiXCR, with one record for every CDR3 protein. Among about 770,000 distinct CDR3 sequences listed, under 35% were seen once. Material: cultured CD8+ T cells from PBMCs, obtained from culture after CMV antigen stimulation. These receptors came from a human donor in good health (CMV status not recorded). Some clones in this sample may be carry-over from other donors' samples.

This clonotype appeared many times. This rearrangement joins TRBV7-8 to TRBJ1-6, with D perhaps matching TRBD1 (6 bases). This CDR3 region has 14 residues. The V end was cut by 5 bases, the J end by 7 bases, with 12 bases between. The germline V gene encodes CDR1 SGHVS and CDR2 FQNEAQ. The CDR3: CASSPQGINSPLHF. CDR3 sequence (DNA): TGTGCCAGCAGCCCACAGGGTATAAATTCACCCCTCCACTTT.

This rearrangement joins TRBV6-1 to TRBJ2-7, with D hard to call. The germline V gene has CDR1 MNHNS and CDR2 SASEGT. This CDR3 region has 17 residues. Trimming removed 2 bases from V and 0 bases from J, with 17 bases in between. As DNA, the CDR3 is TGTGCCAGCAGTGAAAAATTCCGGCCGGGTAGCTCCTACGAGCAGTACGTC. This codes for CASSEKFRPGSSYEQYV.

This clonotype was observed a handful of times. J is TRBJ2-5 and V is TRBV15; 12 bases match TRBD2. Germline V gives CDR1 LNHNV, CDR2 YYDKDF (reference sequence). The CDR3 contains 15 residues. V lost 3 bases and J lost 5; bases outside the gene matches: 4. The CDR3 is CATSSGLAGKETQYF. CDR3 nucleotides: TGTGCCACCAGCAGTGGACTAGCGGGGAAGGAGACCCAGTACTTC.

The V and J genes are TRBV9 and TRBJ2-7, with no clear D. The V end was cut by 7 bases, the J end by 3 bases, with 17 bases between. The CDR3 has 14 residues. Germline-derived CDR1 and CDR2 are SGDLS and YYNGEE. Here the CDR3 reads CASVRQPPFYEQYV. In DNA, the CDR3 is TGTGCCAGCGTACGACAACCGCCCTTCTACGAGCAGTACGTC.

The chain carries TRBV27 and TRBJ2-1; TRBD2 matches 10 bases. The germline V gene has CDR1 MNHEY and CDR2 SMNVEV (reference sequence). CDR3 size: 14 residues. J gave up 6 bases and V 5 bases, and 4 bases lay outside the gene matches. This chain's CDR3 is CASSRLAGLNEQFF. In DNA, the CDR3 is TGTGCCAGCAGTCGACTAGCGGGTCTCAATGAGCAGTTCTTC.

This clonotype was seen at least ten times. The J gene is TRBJ2-2, the V gene TRBV12-3 or TRBV12-4, with a weak D call TRBD1 (5 bases). CDR3 size: 15 residues. V was clipped by 1 base and J by 3 bases, with 9 bases between them. Here the CDR3 reads CASSLVRGHTGELFF. The CDR3 DNA is TGTGCCAGCAGTTTAGTTAGGGGCCACACCGGGGAGCTGTTTTTT.

There are many counts of this clonotype. CDR3 loop: CASSLGTSYNEQFF. In DNA form, the CDR3 reads TGTGCCAGCAGCTTGGGGACCTCCTACAATGAGCAGTTCTTC. V and J are TRBV5-6 and TRBJ2-1, with D unresolved. V was pared by 0 bases and J by 0 bases, with 4 bases between. The CDR3 contains 14 residues. The V gene's germline CDR1 is SGHDT and CDR2 YYEEEE. Full variable domain (outside the CDR3, taken from reference TRBV5-6 and TRBJ2-1): DAGVTQSPTHLIKTRGQQVTLRCSPKSGHDTVSWYQQALGQGPQFIFQYYEEEERQRGNFPDRFSGHQFPNYSSELNVNALLLGDSALYLCASSLGTSYNEQFFGPGTRLTVL.

This chain joins TRBV27 and TRBJ1-2; TRBD1 agrees at 9 bases. V shed 1 base and J 8 bases; nucleotides not matched to a gene: 11. CDR3 length equals 16 residues. Looked up from germline, CDR1 is MNHEY and CDR2 is SMNVEV (reference sequence). CDR3 in amino acids: CASSLLPWDREEGYTF. For the CDR3, the DNA is TGTGCCAGCAGTTTATTACCATGGGACAGGGAAGAAGGCTACACCTTC.